This T cell receptor (beta chain) is drawn from a study of Graves' ophthalmopathy and Graves' hyperthyroidism. Investigators amplified TCR beta CDR3 regions from RNA transcripts. First-round RT-PCR relied on HTBI primers, and a second-round multiplex PCR came next. MiXCR, run by TCRdb on the multiplex PCR reads, gives a single entry per CDR3 protein. The sample contains 500,000 to 700,000 distinct CDR3 sequences, 22% of which appear only once. Germline assignment: CDR1 MNHEY and CDR2 SMNVEV (reference sequence). The CDR3 runs to 13 residues. V lost 10 bases and J lost 10, with 17 bases in between. With regard to this clonotype: Its target is unknown.

Orbital computed tomography, together with clinical symptoms, serum thyroxine, TRAb and thyroid ultrasound, was used for diagnosis. Points from the study as a whole: The majority of expanded thyroid clonotypes above 0.001 frequency also occurred in blood.

This receptor was identified in a woman under 30 with stable Graves' hyperthyroidism. Some clones in this sample may be carry-over from other donors' samples. Sequenced material: peripheral blood. V usage is TRBV27 and J usage is TRBJ1-6; no clear D. The CDR3 nucleotides are TGTGCCACCAGGTCGGACGTCTGGTCACCCCTCCACTTT. The encoded protein is CATRSDVWSPLHF.